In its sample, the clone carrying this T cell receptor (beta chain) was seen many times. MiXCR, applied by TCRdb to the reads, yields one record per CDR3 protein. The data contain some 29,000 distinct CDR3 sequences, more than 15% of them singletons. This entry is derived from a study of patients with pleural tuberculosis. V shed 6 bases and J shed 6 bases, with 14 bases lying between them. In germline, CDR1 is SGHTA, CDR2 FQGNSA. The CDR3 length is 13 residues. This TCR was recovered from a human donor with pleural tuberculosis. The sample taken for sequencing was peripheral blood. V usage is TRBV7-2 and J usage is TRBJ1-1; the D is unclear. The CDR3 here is CASSFHGRPEAFF. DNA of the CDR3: TGTGCCAGCAGTTTCCACGGCCGACCTGAAGCTTTCTTT.